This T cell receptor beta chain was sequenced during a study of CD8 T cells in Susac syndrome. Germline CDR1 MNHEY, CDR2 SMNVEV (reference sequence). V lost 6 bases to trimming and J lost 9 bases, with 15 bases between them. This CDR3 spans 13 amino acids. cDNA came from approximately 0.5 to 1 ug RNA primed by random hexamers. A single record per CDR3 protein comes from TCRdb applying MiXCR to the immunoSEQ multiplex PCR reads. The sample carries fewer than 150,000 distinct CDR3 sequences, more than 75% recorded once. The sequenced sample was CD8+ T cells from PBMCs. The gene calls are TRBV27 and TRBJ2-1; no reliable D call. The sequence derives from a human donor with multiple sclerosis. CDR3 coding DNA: TGTGCCAGCAGACCGCAGCTGGTGGGTGAGCAGTTCTTC. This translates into CASRPQLVGEQFF.